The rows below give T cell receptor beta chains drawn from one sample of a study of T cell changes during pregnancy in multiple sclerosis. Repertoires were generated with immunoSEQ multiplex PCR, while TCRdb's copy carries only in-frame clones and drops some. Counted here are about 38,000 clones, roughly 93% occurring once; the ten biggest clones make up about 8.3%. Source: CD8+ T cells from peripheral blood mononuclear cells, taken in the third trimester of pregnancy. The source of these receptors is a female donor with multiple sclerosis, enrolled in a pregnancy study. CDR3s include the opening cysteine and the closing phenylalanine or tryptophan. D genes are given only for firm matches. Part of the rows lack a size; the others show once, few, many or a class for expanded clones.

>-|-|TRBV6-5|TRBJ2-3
CASSYGGDTDTQYF
TGTGCCAGCAGTTATGGGGGCGACACAGATACGCAGTATTTT
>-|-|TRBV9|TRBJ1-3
CASSVGQIGNTIYF
TGTGCCAGCAGCGTAGGACAAATTGGAAACACCATATATTTT
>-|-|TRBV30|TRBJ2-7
CAWSVGDNIYEQYF
TGTGCCTGGAGTGTGGGAGACAACATCTACGAGCAGTACTTC
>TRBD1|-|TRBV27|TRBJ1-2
CASSFDRTGVYGYTF
TGTGCCAGCAGTTTTGACCGAACAGGGGTGTATGGCTACACCTTC
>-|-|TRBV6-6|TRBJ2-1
CASSYHHNDNEQFF
TGTGCCAGCAGTTACCATCACAACGACAATGAGCAGTTCTTC
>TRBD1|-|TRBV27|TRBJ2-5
CASSHTTGVEETQYF
TGTGCCAGCAGTCACACGACAGGGGTCGAAGAGACCCAGTACTTC
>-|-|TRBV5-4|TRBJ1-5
CASSLGAGANQPQHF
TGTGCCAGCAGCTTGGGGGCAGGGGCGAATCAGCCCCAGCATTTT
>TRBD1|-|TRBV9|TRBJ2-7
CASSGTITGTGVVDEQYF
TGTGCCAGCAGCGGTACTATTACCGGGACAGGGGTGGTCGACGAGCAGTACTTC
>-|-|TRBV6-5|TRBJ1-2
CASSYSWGDGYTF
TGTGCCAGCAGTTACTCGTGGGGGGATGGCTACACCTTC
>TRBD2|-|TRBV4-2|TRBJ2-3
CASSQSTRTSGFTDTQYF
TGTGCCAGCAGCCAGTCAACTAGGACTAGCGGGTTCACAGATACGCAGTATTTT
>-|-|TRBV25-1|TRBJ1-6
CASSELKADNSPLHF
TGTGCCAGCAGTGAACTGAAAGCCGATAATTCACCCCTCCACTTT
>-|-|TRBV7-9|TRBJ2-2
CASSLGTNTGELFF
TGTGCCAGCAGCTTAGGGACAAACACCGGGGAGCTGTTTTTT
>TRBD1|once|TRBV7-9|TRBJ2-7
CASSVGQGHYEQYF
TGTGCCAGCAGCGTCGGACAGGGCCATTACGAGCAGTACTTC
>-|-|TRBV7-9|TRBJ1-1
CASSFDPTGMNTEAFF
TGTGCCAGCAGCTTTGACCCTACAGGGATGAACACTGAAGCTTTCTTT
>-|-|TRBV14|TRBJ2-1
CASSQVSAYNEQFF
TGTGCCAGCAGCCAAGTAAGCGCTTACAATGAGCAGTTCTTC
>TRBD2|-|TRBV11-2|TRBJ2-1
CASSSLAGSRNEQFF
TGTGCCAGCAGCTCACTAGCGGGGTCAAGGAATGAGCAGTTCTTC
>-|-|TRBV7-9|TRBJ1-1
CASSSAVLEAFF
TGTGCCAGCAGCTCAGCCGTCCTGGAAGCTTTCTTT